The entry below gives a single TCR beta chain sequence along with its context. Followed longitudinally, the Seattle patients had been enrolled during active infection. V lost 4 bases, J lost 2 bases, and 5 bases stayed unmatched. Germline V lookup: CDR1 SGHTA, CDR2 FQGNSA. The CDR3 covers 15 residues. The sample originates from a study of blood T cell repertoires in COVID-19. Study-wide background: Italy, Spain and the United States were the sources of the convalescent and acute COVID-19 samples.

Per the original data handling: Nucleated cell number was recorded as an estimate derived from reference gene primer amplification. Generated by immunoSEQ multiplex PCR, the TCRdb table keeps only in-frame clones and is missing some. The V and J calls and clone size come from that table; D and trimming were worked out from the DNA. The sample contains about 160,000 clones, around 87% of which appear only once. The sequenced sample was peripheral blood. The origin of this receptor is a man between 60 and 75 years old with COVID-19, enrolled during active disease. This sequence joins TRBV7-2 and TRBJ2-7; 10 positions agree with TRBD2. The CDR3 here is CASSSTSGDTYEQYF. The CDR3 nucleotides are TGTGCCAGCAGCTCAACTAGCGGGGATACCTACGAGCAGTACTTC.